The next 5 T cell receptor beta chains were all read from a single sample in a study of OX40 agonist ivuxolimab in advanced cancers. Using immunoSEQ multiplex PCR, the repertoire was profiled, and TCRdb retains in-frame clones only, with some absent. The sample carries 58,000 or so clones, 65% to 90% recorded once. Sequenced material: CD4+ or CD8+ T cells sorted from blood, taken in a trial of the OX40 agonist ivuxolimab. These receptors all stem from an adult with an advanced solid tumor such as melanoma, head and neck, liver or kidney cancer.

The chain carries TRBV27 and TRBJ1-1; D is uncertain. Germline CDR1 MNHEY, CDR2 SMNVEV (reference sequence). Trimming removed 8 bases at V and 7 bases at J, with 20 bases between. The CDR3 sequence is 14 residues long. The CDR3 bases are TGTGCCAGCCAGAAGGGAGGAGAGGCGGGTGAAGCTTTCTTT. This gives the protein CASQKGGEAGEAFF.

The rearrangement joins TRBV9 to TRBJ2-7, with 7 bases lining up with TRBD2. This CDR3 has 16 amino acids. V gave up 0 bases and J gave up 5 bases; unmatched junction bases: 11. Germline values: CDR1 SGDLS, CDR2 YYNGEE. CDR3 amino acids: CASSVDPGGRSHEQYF. In DNA, the CDR3 is TGTGCCAGCAGCGTAGACCCGGGAGGAAGGTCCCACGAGCAGTACTTC.

The chain has TRBV14 and TRBJ2-1, with 10 bases lining up with TRBD2. J lost 6 bases, V lost 4 bases, and 9 bases had no gene match. The germline CDR1 and CDR2 sequences are SGHDN and FVKESK. The CDR3 runs to 16 residues. The CDR3 region has the DNA TGTGCCAGCAGCCTCGGCGGTCTAGCGGGAGCCAATGAGCAGTTCTTC. This sequence encodes CASSLGGLAGANEQFF.

This chain joins TRBV6-5 and TRBJ1-2; 7 bases are shared with TRBD1. This CDR3 has 16 amino acids. The germline CDR1 and CDR2 sequences are MNHEY and SVGAGI. V lost 4 bases to trimming and J lost 12 bases; unmatched junction nucleotides: 20. Written as DNA, the CDR3 is TGTGCCAGCAGTTTCCGGTTGGGCAGGGAAGAGAGGGGGCACACCTTC. The encoded protein is CASSFRLGREERGHTF.

V gene TRBV11-2 combines with J gene TRBJ2-7, with no clear D. The CDR3 has 15 amino acids. CDR1 and CDR2 (germline): SGHAT, FQNNGV. V dropped 5 bases and J dropped 7 bases, with 21 bases sitting between them. CDR3: CASSPVGNINQEQYF. CDR3 DNA: TGTGCCAGCAGCCCCGTGGGGAACATAAACCAAGAGCAGTACTTC.